This TCR beta chain was captured in a study of T cell repertoires in cytomegalovirus infection (dated by TCRdb to about 2019). Study-wide context: Because public TCR beta signatures pointed to carriage of CMV infection together with the matching HLA type, the HLA type of each donor mattered for the analysis. The paper's findings and limits, for the study overall: Carriers of CMV infection plus the relevant HLA type were discriminated by the cumulative frequency of public TCR beta family members in the study cohort and in an independent 352-donor cohort. The ex vivo response was dominated by HLA-C-restricted CMV-specific TCR beta clonotypes, and the single most frequent clonotype in two of eight donors was supplied by these HLA-C-restricted clonotypes.

In the germline V gene, CDR1 corresponds to SGHDN and CDR2 to FVKESK. The trim is 1 base for V and 3 bases for J, with a gap of 16 bases between the germline ends. Measured from the cysteine to the phenylalanine, the CDR3 is 16 residues long. Only CDR3 DNA is held: 48 bases, read in frame from base 1. On this clonotype itself: No antigen is known for it. It has no much larger one-base neighbor in the sample; base qualities were not kept.

The data were produced on an Illumina HiSeq 1500. TCRdb reprocessing: public reads trimmed at Q25 with fastp, clones called with MiXCR, in-frame beta chains kept. Entries are consolidated by CDR3 protein sequence, retaining the most common genes and DNA. The sample records roughly 500,000 distinct CDR3 sequences, roughly 10% of which are singletons. Roughly 10% of the sample is taken by the ten largest. Material: PBMCs. The V and J segments used are TRBV14 and TRBJ2-7; the best D guess is TRBD2, with 5 bases matching. This receptor was taken from a human donor in good health (CMV status not recorded). Some clones in this sample may be carry-over from other donors' samples. Read as DNA, the sequence is TGTGCCAGCAGCCAAGGAAGATTACAGCGGCGCTACGAGCAGTACTTC. This sequence encodes CASSQGRLQRRYEQYF.